This TCR beta chain is drawn from a study of T cell changes during pregnancy in multiple sclerosis. Only in-frame clones appear in the TCRdb table, and some are missing; sequencing was by immunoSEQ multiplex PCR. The repertoire holds roughly 43,000 clones, with approximately 94% as singletons. The source of this sequence is a female donor with multiple sclerosis, enrolled in a pregnancy study. The sequenced sample was CD4+ T cells from peripheral blood mononuclear cells, obtained in the third trimester of pregnancy.

The CDR3 DNA sequence: TGTGCCAGCAGCACTCCGGGACAGGGGGCAACTAATGAAAAACTGTTTTTT. Amino acid sequence: CASSTPGQGATNEKLFF. This sequence joins TRBV9 and TRBJ1-4; 11 nucleotides align to TRBD1. The V gene end was trimmed by 4 bases and the J gene end by 0 bases; junction bases not matched to a gene: 5. CDR1 and CDR2 from the germline V gene are SGDLS and YYNGEE. The CDR3 sequence is 17 residues long.